This T cell receptor beta chain was found in a study of T cells after yellow fever vaccination (dated by TCRdb to between 2018 and 2021). About the full investigation: Libraries from fractions with low cell numbers were prepared with the SMART-Seq v4 Ultra Low Input RNA kit. To track T-cell clones before and after primary and booster YFV17D yellow fever vaccination, bulk TCR alpha and beta repertoires were sequenced longitudinally. Two healthy male donors made up the cohort, one aged 18 to 29 years and the other aged 30 to 40 years. Bulk PBMC replicates and cell subsets were isolated from blood drawn at multiple timepoints before and after both primary and secondary immunization. The paper as a whole reports these results and caveats: After the booster, most of the clones that had expanded following primary vaccination were detected again (roughly 97% of CD4 and roughly nine tenths of CD8), which suggests that memory was broadly maintained. The study included only a couple of donors, which limits how far the findings can be generalized. Compared with the primary T-cell response, the secondary T-cell response was weaker but faster, peaking on day 5 rather than day 15. FACS-sorted repertoires could contain abundant contaminating clonotypes from the bulk population, so computational filtering was required. A small share of clonotypes occurred in both CD4 and CD8 compartments, likely arising from convergent recombination.

Synthesis of TCR cDNA relied on 5'RACE template switching, a step that introduced a universal primer site along with unique molecular identifiers. Priming for cDNA synthesis came from both the TCR alpha and TCR beta constant segments. Libraries were amplified in two PCR steps, with sample barcodes and sequencing adapters added in the second step. Libraries were sequenced on Illumina HiSeq 2500 (2x100 bp) or NovaSeq (2x150 bp). The paper's processing steps were these. Reads were demultiplexed and collapsed into UMI consensus sequences with MIGEC, and V(D)J alignment was performed with MiXCR. Clonotypes responding to the vaccine were identified with edgeR on replicate PBMC samples, with the criteria of FDR below 0.01 and a log2 fold change above 5 up to day 15. Each bulk clonotype was labeled CD4 or CD8 based on which sequenced repertoire, CD4 or CD8, contained the clonotype at higher abundance. Clones were called with MiXCR by TCRdb after fastp trimmed the public reads at Q25, and only in-frame beta chains were retained. Rows with a matching CDR3 protein are joined into one entry that keeps the most common DNA and genes. The V and J calls and clone size are TCRdb's, not the authors'. The sample table holds 500,000 to 650,000 distinct CDR3 sequences, of which approximately 13% were seen once. The biggest ten clones account for about 16% of the sample.

As concerns this clonotype: Its recognized antigen is unknown. No clone much larger than this one lies a single base away; base qualities are absent.

This specimen's treatment or condition label, interpreted: live attenuated yellow fever vaccine strain. At each blood-draw timepoint, two biological replicates of bulk PBMCs were obtained. PBMCs were isolated from peripheral blood using a standard Ficoll-Paque protocol. RNA was extracted with TriZol from bulk PBMCs, CD4 and CD8 fractions, and dextramer-positive and dextramer-negative fractions. For CDR1 and CDR2, the germline V gene lists SGHRS and YFSETQ. Trimming takes 0 bases off V and 3 bases off J; junction bases not matched to a gene: 3. The CDR3 runs 15 amino acids, cysteine and phenylalanine included. Just the 45-base CDR3 DNA is kept, in frame starting at base 1.

The input for sequencing was PBMCs, taken on the day of the yellow fever booster vaccination. The V and J genes are TRBV5-1 and TRBJ2-5, and 9 bases in between align with TRBD2. The clonotype originates from a man aged 25 to 40 who received the YFV17D yellow fever vaccine. The CDR3 amino acid sequence is: CASSLGLAAKETQYF. The DNA reads TGCGCCAGCAGCTTGGGACTAGCGGCCAAAGAGACCCAGTACTTC.